A single sample is the source of the 5 T cell receptor beta chains below, sequenced in a study of blood T cell repertoires in COVID-19. Using immunoSEQ multiplex PCR, the repertoire was profiled, and TCRdb retains in-frame clones only, with some absent. The sample consists of over 100,000 clones, about 80% of them appearing once. Material for sequencing was peripheral blood. The receptor source for this set is an elderly woman with acute or convalescent COVID-19.

The J gene is TRBJ2-7, the V gene TRBV6-5; perhaps TRBD1 as D (7 bases). V was cut by 2 bases and J by 5 bases, with 16 bases left in between. CDR3 length: 15 residues. Germline assignment: CDR1 MNHEY and CDR2 SVGAGI. The CDR3: CASSYTRTGGNEQYF. CDR3 coding DNA: TGTGCCAGCAGTTACACCCGGACAGGCGGGAACGAGCAGTACTTC.

The V call is TRBV7-3, the J call TRBJ1-3; D is undetermined. The CDR3 is made up of 18 amino acids. The V gene's germline CDR1 is SGHTA and CDR2 FQGTGA. With 0 bases removed from V and 0 bases from J, the gap between germline ends came to 15 bases. The CDR3 nucleotides are TGTGCCAGCAGCTTAACGGGAGGCAGCTCGAGCTCTGGAAACACCATATATTTT. This sequence encodes CASSLTGGSSSSGNTIYF.

The V and J genes are TRBV28 and TRBJ1-2; D is ambiguous. The V gene lost 6 bases and the J gene lost 9 bases, with 14 bases spanning the gap. The CDR3 sequence is 12 residues long. Germline loops: CDR1 MDHEN, CDR2 SYDVKM. The CDR3 DNA reads TGTGCCAGCAGGCAGGCCCTAAGCAGCTACACCTTC. It translates to CASRQALSSYTF.

The rearrangement uses TRBV21-1 and TRBJ1-4; TRBD1 is taken as the D call from the table, unchecked against the DNA. TRBV21-1 is a documented pseudogene. CDR3 size: 16 residues. In nucleotides, the CDR3 is TGTGCCAGCAGCAAAGGGACAGAGTTAACAAATGAAAAACTGTTTTTT. This codes for CASSKGTELTNEKLFF.

The chain combines TRBV5-4 with TRBJ1-6; unclear D gene. V dropped 1 base and J dropped 0 bases, with 5 bases sitting between them. CDR3 size: 15 residues. Looked up from germline, CDR1 is SGHNT and CDR2 is YYREEE (reference sequence). The CDR3 DNA reads TGTGCCAGCAGCTTGACCGGCTCCTATAATTCACCCCTCCACTTT. Amino acids: CASSLTGSYNSPLHF. Looking up the rest from reference TRBV5-4 and TRBJ1-6 gives the full variable domain: ETGVTQSPTHLIKTRGQQVTLRCSSQSGHNTVSWYQQALGQGPQFIFQYYREEENGRGNFPPRFSGLQFPNYSSELNVNALELDDSALYLCASSLTGSYNSPLHFGNGTRLTVT.